The clone carrying this T cell receptor beta chain came up a few times. The data were taken from a study of early T cells in non-severe SARS-CoV-2 infection. The CDR3 extends over 15 amino acids. Germline V gene sequence: CDR1 MGHDK, CDR2 SYGVNS. The V segment lost 1 base and the J segment 2 bases; nucleotides outside the gene matches: 2. Unique molecular identifiers were added to individual cDNA molecules. TCRdb re-called the 5' RACE reads through MiXCR, storing one row per CDR3 protein. Of about 55,000 distinct CDR3 sequences listed, under 15% are singletons. The chain carries TRBV25-1 and TRBJ1-3, with 7 bases aligning to TRBD1. Sequences were derived from whole blood, sampled at baseline. The receptor was isolated from an adult who was a healthcare worker with PCR-confirmed SARS-CoV-2 infection or an uninfected control (not recorded which). DNA for the CDR3: TGTGCCAGCAGTGAATTTGACAGGGCTGGAAACACCATATATTTT. This sequence encodes CASSEFDRAGNTIYF.